Sequencing of this T cell receptor (beta chain) was carried out in a study of HIV-infected patients and healthy controls. This clonotype is labeled medium-sized. No cell fractionation was done, so the repertoire covers all unsorted peripheral blood T cells. Reverse transcription used roughly 450 ng RNA and constant-region primers for alpha and beta. Each of the alpha and beta chains got its own library through chain-specific third strand synthesis with indices. TCRdb analysed the 5' RACE reads with MiXCR anew, one entry per CDR3 protein. The sample lists tens of thousands of distinct CDR3 sequences, 8.5% occurring once. Germline loops: CDR1 KGHSH, CDR2 LQKENI. Trimming removed 2 bases from V and 0 bases from J; junction bases left unmatched: 5. The CDR3 is 16 amino acids.

This receptor was obtained from an adult in good health. V is TRBV18 and J is TRBJ1-2, with 8 positions matching TRBD1. The specimen sequenced was blood. CDR3 bases: TGTGCCAGCTCACCAGAGGGACAGGCGCCTAACTATGGCTACACCTTC. This codes for CASSPEGQAPNYGYTF.